A single sample gave rise to the 18 T cell receptor beta chains below, sequenced in a study of T-cell reconstitution after alpha-beta-depleted transplantation in children. Preparing the TCRbeta library involved the use of unique molecular identifiers. Using its own MiXCR run on the PCR reads, TCRdb lists one record per CDR3 protein. The table lists 600,000 to 800,000 distinct CDR3 sequences, around 13% of them singletons. The sequencing here drew on PBMCs, taken before TCRalphabeta/CD19-depleted stem cell transplant. These receptors were collected from a girl aged 2-10 years with congenital amegakaryocytic thrombocytopenia, due to receive a stem cell transplant.

This clonotype was counted ten times or more. The V call is TRBV27, the J call TRBJ1-2; possible D gene TRBD1, 5 bases. The CDR3 has 14 residues. The germline V gene encodes CDR1 MNHEY and CDR2 SMNVEV (reference sequence). V was shortened by 0 bases and J by 6 bases, with 11 bases between the two germline ends. CDR3 residues: CASSLSRAGHGYTF. CDR3 bases: TGTGCCAGCAGTTTATCGAGGGCGGGACATGGCTACACCTTC.

This clonotype came up many times. This chain uses TRBV5-8 with TRBJ2-2, with D uncertain. Trimming left V 0 bases short and J 9 bases short, with 9 bases between. The CDR3 extends over 13 amino acids. CDR1 SGHTS and CDR2 YDEGEE come from the germline V gene. The chain's CDR3 is CASSLAVERELFF. CDR3 nucleotides: TGTGCCAGCAGCTTGGCCGTGGAAAGGGAGCTGTTTTTT.

The chain recombines TRBV5-1 with TRBJ2-4; TRBD2 might be the D (5 bases). CDR1 is SGHRS and CDR2 is YFSETQ in the germline V gene. This CDR3 contains 15 residues. V lost 3 bases, J lost 1 base, and 11 bases lay in between. The CDR3 here is CASSWTAGAKNIQYF. As DNA, the CDR3 is TGCGCCAGCAGCTGGACTGCCGGGGCCAAAAACATTCAGTACTTC.

This clonotype was seen more than once but under ten times. This rearrangement joins TRBV18 to TRBJ2-6; possible D gene TRBD1, 5 bases. Germline assignment: CDR1 KGHSH and CDR2 LQKENI. The V and J ends lost 1 base and 0 bases respectively, with 7 bases between them. This CDR3 is built from 16 residues. The CDR3 coding sequence is TGTGCCAGCTCACCACAGGGGCTCTCTGGGGCCAACGTCCTGACTTTC. It is translated as CASSPQGLSGANVLTF.

This clonotype was seen many times. As DNA, the CDR3 is TGTGCCAGCAGCTCGGGCGGACTTACCTACAATGAGCAGTTCTTC. Protein sequence: CASSSGGLTYNEQFF. The chain joins TRBV7-9 to TRBJ2-1; possible D gene TRBD2, 5 bases. Per germline, CDR1 SEHNR and CDR2 FQNEAQ (reference sequence). The CDR3 runs 15 residues. Trimming removed 4 bases at V and 2 bases at J, with 12 bases between.

This clonotype was counted many times. The CDR3, as DNA: TGTGCCAGCAGCACAGGGGAAACGCTTAATGAAAAACTGTTTTTT. Its protein is CASSTGETLNEKLFF. The chain joins TRBV11-2 to TRBJ1-4, with 7 bases identical to TRBD1. CDR3 length: 15 residues. Germline CDR1 is SGHAT and CDR2 is FQNNGV. J was trimmed by 4 bases and V by 5 bases; bases with no gene match: 7.

This clonotype was counted at least ten times. The chain carries TRBV28 and TRBJ2-7; 8 bases line up with TRBD2. V trimming: 8 bases; J trimming: 5 bases; junction bases outside the gene matches: 11. This CDR3 is built from 14 residues. Germline CDR1 reads MDHEN; CDR2 reads SYDVKM. The CDR3: CASHGAGVSHEQYF. CDR3 DNA sequence: TGTGCCAGCCATGGAGCGGGAGTTTCCCACGAGCAGTACTTC.

This clonotype was found a few times. The chain uses TRBV28 and TRBJ2-7; TRBD1 matches 7 bases. Germline V gene sequence: CDR1 MDHEN, CDR2 SYDVKM. Unmatched junction bases numbered 2, after V lost 3 bases and J lost 3 bases. This CDR3 contains 13 residues. Here the CDR3 DNA reads TGTGCCAGCAGTTTGGGACAGCACTACGAGCAGTACTTC. Protein sequence: CASSLGQHYEQYF.

This clonotype showed up many times. J is TRBJ2-1 and V is TRBV28; weak D call: TRBD1 (6 bases). CDR3 length: 14 amino acids. Deletions cut 3 bases from V and 5 bases from J, with 11 bases between. Looked up from germline, CDR1 is MDHEN and CDR2 is SYDVKM. CDR3 loop: CASSFLSGDNEQFF. The CDR3, as DNA: TGTGCCAGCAGTTTCTTGTCAGGGGACAATGAGCAGTTCTTC.

This clonotype showed up many times. V usage is TRBV7-2 and J usage is TRBJ2-5, with 9 nucleotides matching TRBD2. Germline CDR1 reads SGHTA; CDR2 reads FQGNSA. This CDR3 comprises 21 residues. Trimming removed 2 bases from V and 4 bases from J; junction bases left unmatched: 23. The CDR3 sequence: CASSLYPSSGTSNLVGETQYF. In DNA form, the CDR3 reads TGTGCCAGCAGCTTATACCCCTCCTCCGGGACTAGCAACCTGGTGGGAGAGACCCAGTACTTC.

DNA of the CDR3: TGCGCCAGCAGCCAAGATCAACTAGCCCGAGAAGCAGATACGCAGTATTTT. Encoded protein: CASSQDQLAREADTQYF. This sequence joins TRBV4-1 and TRBJ2-3; maybe TRBD2 (6 bases). The ends were cut back, 0 bases at V and 4 bases at J, with 17 bases in the middle. This CDR3 is 17 amino acids long. Germline V gene lookup returns CDR1 MGHRA and CDR2 YSYEKL.

This clonotype has only a few counts. This rearrangement joins TRBV7-9 to TRBJ2-5, with D perhaps matching TRBD2 (5 bases). CDR3 length equals 16 residues. In germline, CDR1 is SEHNR, CDR2 FQNEAQ (reference sequence). Trimming pared 2 bases from V and 2 bases from J, leaving 15 bases between. CDR3 sequence reads: CASSLSLAPGQETQYF. In nucleotides, the CDR3 is TGTGCCAGCAGCTTAAGCTTAGCTCCGGGGCAAGAGACCCAGTACTTC.

The J gene is TRBJ2-1, the V gene TRBV20-1, with D hard to call. The CDR3 extends over 11 amino acids. Trimming took 2 bases from V and 13 from J, leaving 12 bases between them. The germline CDR1 and CDR2 sequences are DFQATT and SNEGSKA (reference sequence). CDR3 protein: CSARSSTTQFF. CDR3 DNA sequence: TGCAGTGCTAGAAGTAGTACTACACAGTTCTTC.

The chain joins TRBV14 to TRBJ2-7, with a possible D match to TRBD1 (6 bases). Germline V gene sequence: CDR1 SGHDN, CDR2 FVKESK. The CDR3 runs to 14 residues. Between the trimmed V and J ends, which lost 1 base and 2 bases, there was a span of 9 bases. CDR3 protein: CASSQGTETYEQYF. CDR3 coding DNA: TGTGCCAGCAGCCAAGGGACAGAGACCTACGAGCAGTACTTC. The complete variable domain, with remaining parts taken from reference TRBV14 and TRBJ2-7, reads EAGVTQFPSHSVIEKGQTVTLRCDPISGHDNLYWYRRVMGKEIKFLLHFVKESKQDESGMPNNRFLAERTGGTYSTLKVQPAELEDSGVYFCASSQGTETYEQYFGPGTRLTVT.

This sequence joins TRBV5-1 and TRBJ2-3; D is perhaps TRBD2 (6 bases). Between the trimmed V and J ends, which lost 2 bases and 4 bases, there was a span of 14 bases. Germline-derived CDR1 and CDR2 are SGHRS and YFSETQ. The CDR3 length is 15 residues. The chain's CDR3 is CASSLNGRTADTQYF. The CDR3, as DNA: TGCGCCAGCAGCTTAAACGGGAGAACGGCAGATACGCAGTATTTT.

In its sample, this clonotype was seen many times. The chain joins TRBV7-2 to TRBJ1-4; D call uncertain. V was trimmed by 7 bases and J by 5 bases, leaving 14 bases between them. This CDR3 has 14 residues. From germline, CDR1 is SGHTA and CDR2 FQGNSA. The CDR3 coding sequence is TGTGCCAGCACCCACCAGACGGGAAATGAAAAACTGTTTTTT. Translating gives CASTHQTGNEKLFF.

This clonotype appeared many times. This chain joins TRBV20-1 and TRBJ2-3, with D possibly TRBD2 on 5 matching bases. The germline V gene has CDR1 DFQATT and CDR2 SNEGSKA (reference sequence). CDR3 size: 15 residues. V gave up 3 bases and J gave up 4 bases, with 17 bases separating them. CDR3: CSASDGKIAPDTQYF. The CDR3 bases are TGCAGTGCTAGTGATGGGAAAATAGCGCCAGATACGCAGTATTTT.

In its sample, this clonotype was seen a few times. The chain combines TRBV5-1 with TRBJ1-3; maybe TRBD1 (6 bases). Trimming stripped 0 bases from V and 4 bases from J, with 11 bases between. The length of the CDR3 is 15 residues. Germline-derived CDR1 and CDR2 are SGHRS and YFSETQ. The CDR3 nucleotides read TGCGCCAGCAGCTTGGCCTGGGGGCAAGGAAACACCATATATTTT. Protein: CASSLAWGQGNTIYF.